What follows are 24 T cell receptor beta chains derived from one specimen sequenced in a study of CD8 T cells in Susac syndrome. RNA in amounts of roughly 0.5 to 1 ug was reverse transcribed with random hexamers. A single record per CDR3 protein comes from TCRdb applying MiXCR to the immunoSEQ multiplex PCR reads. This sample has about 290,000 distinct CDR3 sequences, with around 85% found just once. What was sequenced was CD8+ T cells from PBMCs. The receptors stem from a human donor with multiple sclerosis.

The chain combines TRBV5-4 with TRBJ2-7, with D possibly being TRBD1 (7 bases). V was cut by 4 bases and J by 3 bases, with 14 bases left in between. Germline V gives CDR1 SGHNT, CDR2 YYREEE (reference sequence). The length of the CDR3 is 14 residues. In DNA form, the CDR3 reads TGTGCCAGCAGCAACGGACAGGACTACTACGAGCAGTACTTC. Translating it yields CASSNGQDYYEQYF.

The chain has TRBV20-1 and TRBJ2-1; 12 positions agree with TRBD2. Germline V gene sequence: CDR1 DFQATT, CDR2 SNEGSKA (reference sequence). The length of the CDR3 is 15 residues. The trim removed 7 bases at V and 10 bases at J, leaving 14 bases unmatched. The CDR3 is CSVPNTSGRLGEQFF. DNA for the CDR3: TGCAGTGTCCCTAATACTAGCGGGAGGTTGGGGGAGCAGTTCTTC.

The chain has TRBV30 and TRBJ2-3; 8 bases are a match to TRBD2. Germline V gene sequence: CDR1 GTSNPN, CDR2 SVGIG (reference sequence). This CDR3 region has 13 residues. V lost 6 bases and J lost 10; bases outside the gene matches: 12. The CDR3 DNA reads TGTGCCTGCTTCGGACTAGCCCATCCCTCGCAGTATTTT. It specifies CACFGLAHPSQYF.

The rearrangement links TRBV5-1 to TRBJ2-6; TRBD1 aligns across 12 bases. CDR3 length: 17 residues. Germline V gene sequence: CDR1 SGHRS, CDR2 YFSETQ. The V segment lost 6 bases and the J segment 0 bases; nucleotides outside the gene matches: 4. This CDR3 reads CASKGQGAVSGANVLTF. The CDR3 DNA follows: TGCGCCAGCAAGGGACAGGGGGCTGTCTCTGGGGCCAACGTCCTGACTTTC.

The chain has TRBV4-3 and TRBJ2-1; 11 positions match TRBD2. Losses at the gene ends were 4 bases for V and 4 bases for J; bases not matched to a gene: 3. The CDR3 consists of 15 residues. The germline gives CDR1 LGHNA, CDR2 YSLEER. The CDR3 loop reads CASSPSGGRYNEQFF. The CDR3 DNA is TGCGCCAGCAGCCCTAGCGGGGGGAGATACAATGAGCAGTTCTTC.

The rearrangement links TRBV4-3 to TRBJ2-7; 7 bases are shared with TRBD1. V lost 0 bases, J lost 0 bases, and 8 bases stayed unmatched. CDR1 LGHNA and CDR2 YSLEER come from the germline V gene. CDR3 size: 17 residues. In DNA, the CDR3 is TGCGCCAGCAGCCAAGAAGGCTCCAGGGGGAGCTCCTACGAGCAGTACTTC. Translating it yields CASSQEGSRGSSYEQYF.

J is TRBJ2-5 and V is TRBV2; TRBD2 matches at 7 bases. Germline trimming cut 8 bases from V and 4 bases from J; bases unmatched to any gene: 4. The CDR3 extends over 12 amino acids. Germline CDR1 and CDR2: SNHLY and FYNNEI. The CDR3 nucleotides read TGTGCCAGCCTTCGGGGGGTAGAGACCCAGTACTTC. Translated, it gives CASLRGVETQYF.

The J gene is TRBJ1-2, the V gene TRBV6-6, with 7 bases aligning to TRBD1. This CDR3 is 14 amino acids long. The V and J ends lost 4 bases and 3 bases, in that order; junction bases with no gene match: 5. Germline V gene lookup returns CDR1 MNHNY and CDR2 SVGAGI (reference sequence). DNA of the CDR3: TGTGCCAGCAGTTTCTCGACAGGGTACTATGGCTACACCTTC. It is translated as CASSFSTGYYGYTF.

In DNA form, the CDR3 reads TGCGCCAGCAGCCGGGTACTAGCGGGAGGTCCGGACGGGGCAGATACGCAGTATTTT. Amino acid sequence: CASSRVLAGGPDGADTQYF. V usage is TRBV4-3 and J usage is TRBJ2-3, with 12 bases that match TRBD2. The V gene's germline CDR1 is LGHNA and CDR2 YSLEER. V lost 4 bases, J lost 4 bases, and 15 bases stayed unmatched. The CDR3 spans 19 residues.

The DNA of the CDR3 is TGTGCCTGGGGGGAGATGAGCACCGGGGAGCTGTTTTTT. This translates into CAWGEMSTGELFF. The chain uses TRBV30 and TRBJ2-2; weak D call: TRBD2 (5 bases). Trimming cost V 5 bases and J 4 bases, with 11 bases left between them. Per germline, CDR1 GTSNPN and CDR2 SVGIG (reference sequence). This CDR3 contains 13 residues.

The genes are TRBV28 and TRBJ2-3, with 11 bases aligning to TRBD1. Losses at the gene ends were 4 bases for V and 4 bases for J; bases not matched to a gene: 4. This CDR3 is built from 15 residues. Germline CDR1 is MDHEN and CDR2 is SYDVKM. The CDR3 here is CASSWTGGDSDTQYF. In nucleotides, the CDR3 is TGTGCCAGCAGTTGGACAGGGGGCGACTCAGATACGCAGTATTTT.

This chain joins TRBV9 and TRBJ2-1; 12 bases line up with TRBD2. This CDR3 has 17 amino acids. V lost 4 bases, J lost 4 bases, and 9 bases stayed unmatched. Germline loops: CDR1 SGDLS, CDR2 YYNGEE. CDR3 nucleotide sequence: TGTGCCAGCAGCCCCCGACTAGCGGGAGTAGGTTACAATGAGCAGTTCTTC. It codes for CASSPRLAGVGYNEQFF.

CDR3 bases: TGTGCCAGCTCACCTTCCTTAGCGGGAGGGCCCTCGAATGAGCAGTTCTTC. This sequence encodes CASSPSLAGGPSNEQFF. The V and J genes are TRBV18 and TRBJ2-1, with TRBD2 matching 11 bases. The V segment lost 3 bases and the J segment 7 bases; nucleotides outside the gene matches: 11. The CDR3 length is 17 residues. CDR1 and CDR2 from the germline V gene are KGHSH and LQKENI.

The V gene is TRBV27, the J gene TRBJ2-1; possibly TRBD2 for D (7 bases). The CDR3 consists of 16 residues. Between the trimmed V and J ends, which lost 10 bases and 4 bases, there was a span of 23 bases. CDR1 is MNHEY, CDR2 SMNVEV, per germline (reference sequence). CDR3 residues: CATLSFAGAQYNEQFF. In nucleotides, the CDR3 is TGTGCCACCCTGTCTTTCGCGGGGGCGCAATACAATGAGCAGTTCTTC.

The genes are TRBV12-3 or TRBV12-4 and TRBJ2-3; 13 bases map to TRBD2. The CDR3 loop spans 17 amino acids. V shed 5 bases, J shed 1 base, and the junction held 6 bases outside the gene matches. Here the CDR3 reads CASSLDGLAGGTDTQYF. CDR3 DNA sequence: TGTGCCAGCAGTCTCGACGGACTAGCGGGAGGCACAGATACGCAGTATTTT.

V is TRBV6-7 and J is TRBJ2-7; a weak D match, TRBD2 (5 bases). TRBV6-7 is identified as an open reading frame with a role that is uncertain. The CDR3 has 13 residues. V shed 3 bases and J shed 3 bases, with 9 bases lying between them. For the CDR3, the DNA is TGTGCCAGCAGTTATCACCGGGACTACGAGCAGTACTTC. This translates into CASSYHRDYEQYF.

CDR3: CASSVVSVDSYEQYF. CDR3 DNA sequence: TGTGCCAGCAGCGTAGTGAGCGTAGACTCCTACGAGCAGTACTTC. The chain has TRBV9 and TRBJ2-7; D remains unclear. This CDR3 is built from 15 residues. V lost 0 bases and J lost 0, with 10 bases in between. CDR1 is SGDLS and CDR2 is YYNGEE in the germline V gene.

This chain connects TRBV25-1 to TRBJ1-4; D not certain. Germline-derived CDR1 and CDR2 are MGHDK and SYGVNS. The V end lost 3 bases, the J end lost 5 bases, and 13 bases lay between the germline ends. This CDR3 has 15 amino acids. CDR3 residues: CASSDPGILNEKLFF. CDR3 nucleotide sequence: TGTGCCAGCAGTGACCCCGGGATACTGAATGAAAAACTGTTTTTT.

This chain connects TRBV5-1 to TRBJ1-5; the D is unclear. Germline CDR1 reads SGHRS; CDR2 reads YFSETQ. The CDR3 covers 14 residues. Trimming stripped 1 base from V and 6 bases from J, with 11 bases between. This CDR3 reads CASSLSPRGQPQHF. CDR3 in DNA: TGCGCCAGCAGCTTGTCCCCACGTGGTCAGCCCCAGCATTTT.

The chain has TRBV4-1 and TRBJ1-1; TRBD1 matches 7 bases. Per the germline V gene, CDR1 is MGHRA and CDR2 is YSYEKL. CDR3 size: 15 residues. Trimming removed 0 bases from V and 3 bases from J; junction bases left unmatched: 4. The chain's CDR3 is CASSQDRGQYTEAFF. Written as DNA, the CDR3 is TGCGCCAGCAGCCAAGATCGGGGACAGTACACTGAAGCTTTCTTT.

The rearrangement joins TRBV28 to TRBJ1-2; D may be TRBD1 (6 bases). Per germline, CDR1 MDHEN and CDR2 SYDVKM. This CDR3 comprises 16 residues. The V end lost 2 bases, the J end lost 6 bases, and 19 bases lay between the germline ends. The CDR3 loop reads CASSLRARGGFDGYTF. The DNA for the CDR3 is TGTGCCAGCAGTTTAAGGGCCAGGGGAGGGTTTGATGGCTACACCTTC.

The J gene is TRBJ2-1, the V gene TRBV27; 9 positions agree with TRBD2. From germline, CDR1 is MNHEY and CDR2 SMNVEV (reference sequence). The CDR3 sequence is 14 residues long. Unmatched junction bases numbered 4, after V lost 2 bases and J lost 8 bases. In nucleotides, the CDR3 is TGTGCCAGCAGTTTAAGCGGGAGGCGGGATGAGCAGTTCTTC. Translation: CASSLSGRRDEQFF.

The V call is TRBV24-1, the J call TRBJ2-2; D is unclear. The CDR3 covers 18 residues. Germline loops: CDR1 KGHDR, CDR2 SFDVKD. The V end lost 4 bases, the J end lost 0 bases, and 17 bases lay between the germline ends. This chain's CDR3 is CATSDQSTDGANTGELFF. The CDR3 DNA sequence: TGTGCCACCAGTGACCAATCGACCGACGGTGCGAACACCGGGGAGCTGTTTTTT.

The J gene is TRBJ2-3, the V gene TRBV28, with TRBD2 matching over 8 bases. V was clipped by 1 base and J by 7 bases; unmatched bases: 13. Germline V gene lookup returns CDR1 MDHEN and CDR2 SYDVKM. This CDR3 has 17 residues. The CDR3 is CASSLYSFGTSSYTQYF. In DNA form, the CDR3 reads TGTGCCAGCAGTTTATACTCATTCGGGACTAGTTCCTATACGCAGTATTTT.